This T cell receptor (beta chain) originates from a study of blood T cell repertoires in COVID-19. This CDR3 is built from 14 residues. V dropped 4 bases and J dropped 10; count of bases not matched to a gene: 10. The V gene's germline CDR1 is SEHNR and CDR2 FQNEAQ (reference sequence). Profiling relied on immunoSEQ multiplex PCR, and the TCRdb table lists in-frame clones only, not all of them. The table has about 180,000 clones, 88% seen once. The sequence was collected from a woman aged 25 to 39 with acute or convalescent COVID-19. The chain couples TRBV7-9 to TRBJ1-2, with 9 positions matching TRBD1. The sequenced sample was peripheral blood. For the CDR3, the DNA is TGTGCCAGCAGCTCCCACCGGGACAGGGAGGTCTACACCTTC. Its protein product is CASSSHRDREVYTF.